This is a list of T cell receptor beta chains from one sample in a study of blood T cell repertoires in COVID-19. The method was immunoSEQ multiplex PCR; TCRdb's version includes in-frame clones alone and lacks a portion of them. The table has about 220,000 clones, approximately 80% seen once. Sequencing was done on a sample of peripheral blood. The receptors here all came from a human donor in a cohort sampled during active COVID-19. The CDR3 runs from the conserved cysteine through the conserved F or W. A D gene is named only where the DNA matches it firmly. Size is stated for part of the rows, as once, few or many counts, or as a class when the clone is expanded.

V gene	J gene	D gene	clone size	CDR3 DNA	CDR3 protein
TRBV19	TRBJ2-5	NA	NA	TGTGCCAGTAGTGACAGACAAGAGACCCAGTACTTC	CASSDRQETQYF
TRBV9	TRBJ2-1	TRBD1	NA	TGTGCCAGCAGCGCCGGGACAGGGGCCTACAATGAGCAGTTCTTC	CASSAGTGAYNEQFF
TRBV4-3	TRBJ2-1	TRBD2	NA	TGCGCCAGCAGCCAAGACCTAACTAGCGTCTACAATGAGCAGTTCTTC	CASSQDLTSVYNEQFF
TRBV10-3	TRBJ2-6	NA	NA	TGTGCCATCAGTGACCTCGGGGGACGGAGCTCTGGGGCCAACGTCCTGACTTTC	CAISDLGGRSSGANVLTF
TRBV7-8	TRBJ1-5	NA	NA	TGTGCCAGCAGCCCGGTCCCCGGGACAACCGGTAGCAATCAGCCCCAGCATTTT	CASSPVPGTTGSNQPQHF
TRBV5-4	TRBJ2-3	TRBD1	NA	TGTGCCAGCAGCTTGGAGGGACAGGGGCGGACAGATACGCAGTATTTT	CASSLEGQGRTDTQYF
TRBV11-2	TRBJ1-2	TRBD1	NA	TGTGCCAGCAGCTTAGTCCCCTTGACAGGGGGCCATGGCTACACCTTC	CASSLVPLTGGHGYTF
TRBV28	TRBJ1-3	NA	NA	TGTGTTACAGGGCGGTTCTCTGGAAACACCATATATTTT	CVTGRFSGNTIYF
TRBV13	TRBJ1-6	NA	once	TGTGCCAGCAGCTGGGGCGGTAATTCACCCCTCCACTTT	CASSWGGNSPLHF
TRBV19	TRBJ1-5	NA	NA	TGTGCCAGTAGTAGTCAGGGACTTAGCAATCAGCCCCAGCATTTT	CASSSQGLSNQPQHF
TRBV25-1	TRBJ2-2	NA	once	TGTGCCAGCACCCGTGGGCGAGAATGGGAGCTGTTTTTT	CASTRGREWELFF
TRBV6-6	TRBJ2-7	NA	NA	TGTGCCAGCAGTTACTCCGTGGCCAGCTCCTACGAGCAGTACTTC	CASSYSVASSYEQYF
TRBV2	TRBJ1-4	NA	NA	TGTGCCAGCAGGGGACTCACTAATGAAAAACTGTTTTTT	CASRGLTNEKLFF
TRBV2	TRBJ2-3	NA	once	TGTGCCAGCAGAACAGGGTTCACAGATACGCAGTATTTT	CASRTGFTDTQYF
TRBV19	TRBJ1-3	NA	NA	TGTGCCAGTACCCCAGGGCGGACAAATTTGGGAAACACCATATATTTT	CASTPGRTNLGNTIYF
TRBV28	TRBJ1-6	TRBD1	NA	TGTGCCAGCGTGGGCTCCGGGACAGCTAATTCACCCCTCCACTTT	CASVGSGTANSPLHF
TRBV2	TRBJ1-5	NA	NA	TGTGCCAGCAAAGGGGACATTGGCAATCAGCCCCAGCATTTT	CASKGDIGNQPQHF
TRBV7-2	TRBJ1-2	TRBD1	NA	TGTGCCAGCAGCTGGCGGCGGGACAGGGCCTTAGGCTATGGCTACACCTTC	CASSWRRDRALGYGYTF
TRBV2	TRBJ2-7	NA	NA	TGTGCCAGCAGTTTATCGGTCCCCTACTTC	CASSLSVPYF
TRBV2	TRBJ1-1	NA	NA	TGTGCCAGCAGTGCTGAGGACCAGGGCGATGTTTTCTTT	CASSAEDQGDVFF
TRBV19	TRBJ1-6	NA	NA	TGTGCCAGTAGTCTTAAACCAGGCGGGAATTCACCCCTCCACTTT	CASSLKPGGNSPLHF
TRBV6-5	TRBJ1-4	NA	NA	TGTGCCAGCAGGGAGACAGAGATGGCGGAAAAACTGTTTTTT	CASRETEMAEKLFF
TRBV27	TRBJ2-7	TRBD1	NA	TGTGCCAGCAGTTTATTGGACAGGAGCCACGAGCAGTACTTC	CASSLLDRSHEQYF